This TCR beta chain is drawn from a study of T-cell memory formation after mild COVID-19. Only a few counts were recorded for this clonotype. Its antigen is as yet unknown. Study-level findings and limits: Whether day 37 second-wave clones are SARS-CoV-2-specific was not confirmed. Researchers report contracting CD4+ clones mostly in CM and EM, with CD8+ clones in EMRA. Clones that contracted from day 15 to 85 were balanced CD4/CD8, while later expanders leaned CD4+.

TCRdb re-called the 5' RACE reads through MiXCR, storing one row per CDR3 protein. Of a few hundred thousand distinct CDR3 sequences in the sample, roughly 13% are singletons; the top ten hold 21%. The V gene end was trimmed by 8 bases and the J gene end by 2 bases; junction bases not matched to a gene: 5. Germline values: CDR1 ENHRY, CDR2 SYGVKD. There are 13 residues in the CDR3. The sample taken for sequencing was PBMCs or a T cell subset sorted from them (not recorded which). The sequence came from a man aged 18 to 29 who had mild COVID-19 (a few samples of this study predate the infection). Cell type and time point are not known. The rearrangement joins TRBV10-3 to TRBJ2-7; 8 bases match TRBD2. In nucleotides, the CDR3 is TGTGCCATCGATAGCGGGGTGGCCTACGAGCAGTACTTC. Translated: CAIDSGVAYEQYF.